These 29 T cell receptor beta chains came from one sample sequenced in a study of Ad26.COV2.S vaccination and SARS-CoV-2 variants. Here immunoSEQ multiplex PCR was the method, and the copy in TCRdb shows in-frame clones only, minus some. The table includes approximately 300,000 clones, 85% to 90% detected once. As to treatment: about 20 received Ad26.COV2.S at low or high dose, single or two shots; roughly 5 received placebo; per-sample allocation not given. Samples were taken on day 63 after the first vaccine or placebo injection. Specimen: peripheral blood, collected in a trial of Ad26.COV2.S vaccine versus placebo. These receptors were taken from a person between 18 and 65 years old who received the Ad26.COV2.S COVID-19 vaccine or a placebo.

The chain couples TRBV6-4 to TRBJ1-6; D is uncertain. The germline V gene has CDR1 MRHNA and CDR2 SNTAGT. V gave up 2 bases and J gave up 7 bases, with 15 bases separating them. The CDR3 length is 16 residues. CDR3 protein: CASSDMGSRGNSPLHF. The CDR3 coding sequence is TGTGCCAGCAGTGACATGGGGTCACGAGGAAATTCACCCCTCCACTTT.

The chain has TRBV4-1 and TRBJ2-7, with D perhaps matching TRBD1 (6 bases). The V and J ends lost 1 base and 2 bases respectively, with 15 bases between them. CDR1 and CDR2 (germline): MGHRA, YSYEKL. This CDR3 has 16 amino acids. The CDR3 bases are TGCGCCAGCAGCCAAGGTGGGAAAGCAGGGGCCTACGAGCAGTACTTC. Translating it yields CASSQGGKAGAYEQYF.

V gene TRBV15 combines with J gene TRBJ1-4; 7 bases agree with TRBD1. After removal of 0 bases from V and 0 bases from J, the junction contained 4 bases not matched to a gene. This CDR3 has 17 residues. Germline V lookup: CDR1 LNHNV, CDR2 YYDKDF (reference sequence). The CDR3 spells CATSRDHGTATNEKLFF. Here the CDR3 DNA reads TGTGCCACCAGCAGAGATCACGGGACAGCAACTAATGAAAAACTGTTTTTT.

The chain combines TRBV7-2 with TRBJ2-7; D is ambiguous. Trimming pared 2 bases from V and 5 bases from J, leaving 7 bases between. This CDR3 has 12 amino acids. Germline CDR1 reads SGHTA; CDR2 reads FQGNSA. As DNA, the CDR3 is TGTGCCAGCAGCTTACATACCCACGAGCAGTACTTC. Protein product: CASSLHTHEQYF. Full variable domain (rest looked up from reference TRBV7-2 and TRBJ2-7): GAGVSQSPSNKVTEKGKDVELRCDPISGHTALYWYRQSLGQGLEFLIYFQGNSAPDKSGLPSDRFSAERTGGSVSTLTIQRTQQEDSAVYLCASSLHTHEQYFGPGTRLTVT.

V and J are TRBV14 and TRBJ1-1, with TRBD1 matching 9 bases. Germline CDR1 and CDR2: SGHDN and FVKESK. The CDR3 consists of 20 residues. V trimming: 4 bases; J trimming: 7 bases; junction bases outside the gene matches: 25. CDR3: CASSPKHREAGTGFNFEAFF. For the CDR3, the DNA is TGTGCCAGCAGCCCCAAGCACCGCGAGGCCGGGACAGGGTTCAACTTTGAAGCTTTCTTT.

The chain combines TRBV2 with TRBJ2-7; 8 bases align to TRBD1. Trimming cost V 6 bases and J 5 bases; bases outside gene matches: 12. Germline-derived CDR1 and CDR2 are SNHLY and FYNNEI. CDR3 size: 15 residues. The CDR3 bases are TGTGCCAGCAGCCCCTTAGGGCAGGGGGCGGACGAGCAGTACTTC. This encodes CASSPLGQGADEQYF.

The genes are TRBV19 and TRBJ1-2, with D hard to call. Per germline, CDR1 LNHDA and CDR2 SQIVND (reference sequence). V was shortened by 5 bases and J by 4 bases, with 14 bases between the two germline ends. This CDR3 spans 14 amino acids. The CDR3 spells CASSPRTDFYGYTF. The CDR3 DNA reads TGTGCCAGTAGTCCCCGGACGGATTTCTATGGCTACACCTTC. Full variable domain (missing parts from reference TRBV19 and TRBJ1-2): DGGITQSPKYLFRKEGQNVTLSCEQNLNHDAMYWYRQDPGQGLRLIYYSQIVNDFQKGDIAEGYSVSREKKESFPLTVTSAQKNPTAFYLCASSPRTDFYGYTFGSGTRLTVV.

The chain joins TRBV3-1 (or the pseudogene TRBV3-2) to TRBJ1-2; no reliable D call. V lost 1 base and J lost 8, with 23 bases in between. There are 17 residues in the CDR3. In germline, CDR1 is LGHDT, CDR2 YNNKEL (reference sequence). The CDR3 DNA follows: TGTGCCAGCAGCCAAGCCCGGAGGGTCTGGCACCGCGGGGGCTACACCTTC. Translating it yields CASSQARRVWHRGGYTF.

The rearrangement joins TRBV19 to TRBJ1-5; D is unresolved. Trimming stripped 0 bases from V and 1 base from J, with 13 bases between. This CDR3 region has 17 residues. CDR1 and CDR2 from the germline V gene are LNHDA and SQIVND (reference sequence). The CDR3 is CASSIDRARTSNQPQHF. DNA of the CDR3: TGTGCCAGTAGTATAGATCGGGCCAGGACGAGCAATCAGCCCCAGCATTTT. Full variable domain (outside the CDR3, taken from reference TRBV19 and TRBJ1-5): DGGITQSPKYLFRKEGQNVTLSCEQNLNHDAMYWYRQDPGQGLRLIYYSQIVNDFQKGDIAEGYSVSREKKESFPLTVTSAQKNPTAFYLCASSIDRARTSNQPQHFGDGTRLSIL.

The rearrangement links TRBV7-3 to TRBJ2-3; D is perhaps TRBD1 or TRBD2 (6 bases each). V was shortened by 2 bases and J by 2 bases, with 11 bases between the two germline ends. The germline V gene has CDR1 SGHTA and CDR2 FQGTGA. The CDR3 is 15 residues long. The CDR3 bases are TGTGCCAGCAGCTTAGGGGGGCTCAACACAGATACGCAGTATTTT. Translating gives CASSLGGLNTDTQYF.

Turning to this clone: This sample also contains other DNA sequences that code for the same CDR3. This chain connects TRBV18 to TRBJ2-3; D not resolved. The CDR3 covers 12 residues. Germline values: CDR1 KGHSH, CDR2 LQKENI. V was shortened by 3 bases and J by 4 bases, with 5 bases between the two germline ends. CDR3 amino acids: CASSPKADTQYF. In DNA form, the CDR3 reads TGTGCCAGCTCACCGAAGGCAGATACGCAGTATTTT.

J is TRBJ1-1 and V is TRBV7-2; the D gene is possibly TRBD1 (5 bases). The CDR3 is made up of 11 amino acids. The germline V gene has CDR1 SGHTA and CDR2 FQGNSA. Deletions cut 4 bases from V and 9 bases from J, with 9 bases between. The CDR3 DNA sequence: TGTGCCAGCAGCTCGACAGTTAAAGCTTTCTTT. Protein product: CASSSTVKAFF.

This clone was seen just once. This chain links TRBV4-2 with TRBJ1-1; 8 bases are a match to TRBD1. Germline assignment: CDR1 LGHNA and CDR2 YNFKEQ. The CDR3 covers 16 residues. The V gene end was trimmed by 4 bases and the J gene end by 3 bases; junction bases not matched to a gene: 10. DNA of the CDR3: TGTGCCAGCAGCCCCTGGACAGGGACTGTGGACACTGAAGCTTTCTTT. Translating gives CASSPWTGTVDTEAFF.

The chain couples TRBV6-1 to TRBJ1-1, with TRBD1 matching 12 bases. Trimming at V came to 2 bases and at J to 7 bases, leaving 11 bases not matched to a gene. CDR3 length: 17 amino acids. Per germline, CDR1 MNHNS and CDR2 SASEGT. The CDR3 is CASSELAPGQGAFEAFF. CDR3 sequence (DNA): TGTGCCAGCAGTGAATTGGCCCCGGGACAGGGGGCGTTTGAAGCTTTCTTT.

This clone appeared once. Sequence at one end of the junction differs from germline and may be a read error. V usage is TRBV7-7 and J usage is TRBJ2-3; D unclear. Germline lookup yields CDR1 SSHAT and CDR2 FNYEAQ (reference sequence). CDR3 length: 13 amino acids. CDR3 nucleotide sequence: TGTGCTAGCAGCTTAGAGGTGTCAGATACGCAGTATTTT. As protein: CASSLEVSDTQYF.

The CDR3 reads CSVERATPEAFF. The DNA of the CDR3 is TGCAGCGTTGAAAGGGCGACCCCTGAAGCTTTCTTT. The J gene is TRBJ1-1, the V gene TRBV29-1; D not resolved. Deletions cut 2 bases from V and 6 bases from J, with 10 bases between. CDR3 length: 12 residues. Germline CDR1 is SQVTM and CDR2 is ANQGSEA.

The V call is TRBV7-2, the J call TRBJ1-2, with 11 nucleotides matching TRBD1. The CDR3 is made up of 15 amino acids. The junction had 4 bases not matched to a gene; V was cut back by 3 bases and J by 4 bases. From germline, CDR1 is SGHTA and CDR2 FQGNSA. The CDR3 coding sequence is TGTGCCAGCAGCTTGCGGGACAGGGGGATCTATGGCTACACCTTC. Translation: CASSLRDRGIYGYTF.

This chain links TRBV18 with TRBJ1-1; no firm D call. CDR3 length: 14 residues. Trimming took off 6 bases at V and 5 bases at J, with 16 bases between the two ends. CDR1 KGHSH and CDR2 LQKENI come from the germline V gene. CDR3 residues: CASSIGPSETEAFF. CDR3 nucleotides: TGTGCCAGCTCTATCGGGCCTTCGGAGACTGAAGCTTTCTTT.

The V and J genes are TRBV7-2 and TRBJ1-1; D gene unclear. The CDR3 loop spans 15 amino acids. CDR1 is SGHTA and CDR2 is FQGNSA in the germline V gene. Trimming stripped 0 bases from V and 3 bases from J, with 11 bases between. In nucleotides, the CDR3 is TGTGCCAGCAGCTTAGCGCGGGAGCGCCACACTGAAGCTTTCTTT. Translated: CASSLARERHTEAFF.

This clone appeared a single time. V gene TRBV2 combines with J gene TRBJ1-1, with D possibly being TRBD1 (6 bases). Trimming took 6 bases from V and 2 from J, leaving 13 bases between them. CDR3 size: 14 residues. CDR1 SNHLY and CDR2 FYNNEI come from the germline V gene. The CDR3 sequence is CASSLRTANTEAFF. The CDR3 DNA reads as TGTGCCAGCAGCCTTAGGACAGCCAACACTGAAGCTTTCTTT.

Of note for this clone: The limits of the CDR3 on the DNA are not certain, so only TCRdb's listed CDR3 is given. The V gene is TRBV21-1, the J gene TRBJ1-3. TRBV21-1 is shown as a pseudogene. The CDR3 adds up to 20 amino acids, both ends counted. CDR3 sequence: CASSKGGVGRGSSSGNTIYF.

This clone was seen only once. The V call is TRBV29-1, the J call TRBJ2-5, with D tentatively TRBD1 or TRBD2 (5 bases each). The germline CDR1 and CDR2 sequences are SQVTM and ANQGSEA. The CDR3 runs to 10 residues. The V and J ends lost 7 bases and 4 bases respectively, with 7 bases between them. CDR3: CSGGVETQYF. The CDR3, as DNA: TGCAGCGGAGGGGTAGAGACCCAGTACTTC.

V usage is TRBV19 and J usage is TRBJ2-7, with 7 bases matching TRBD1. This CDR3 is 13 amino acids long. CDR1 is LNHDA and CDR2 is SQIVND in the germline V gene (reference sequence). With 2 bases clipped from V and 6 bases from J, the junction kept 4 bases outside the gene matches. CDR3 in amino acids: CASSIRGPGEQYF. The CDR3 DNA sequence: TGTGCCAGTAGTATAAGGGGGCCAGGCGAGCAGTACTTC.

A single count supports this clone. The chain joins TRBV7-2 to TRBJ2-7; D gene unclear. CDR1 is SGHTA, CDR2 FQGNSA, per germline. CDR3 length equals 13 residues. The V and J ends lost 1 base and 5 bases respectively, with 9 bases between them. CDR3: CASSLEERHEQYF. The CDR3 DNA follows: TGTGCCAGCAGCTTAGAGGAGCGCCACGAGCAGTACTTC. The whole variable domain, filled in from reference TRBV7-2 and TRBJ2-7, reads GAGVSQSPSNKVTEKGKDVELRCDPISGHTALYWYRQSLGQGLEFLIYFQGNSAPDKSGLPSDRFSAERTGGSVSTLTIQRTQQEDSAVYLCASSLEERHEQYFGPGTRLTVT.

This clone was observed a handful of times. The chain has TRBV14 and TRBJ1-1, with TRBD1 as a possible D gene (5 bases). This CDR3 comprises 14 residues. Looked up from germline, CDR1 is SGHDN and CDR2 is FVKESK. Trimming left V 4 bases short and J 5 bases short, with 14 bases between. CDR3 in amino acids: CASSRTDKLTEAFF. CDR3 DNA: TGTGCCAGCAGCCGAACGGACAAGTTGACTGAAGCTTTCTTT. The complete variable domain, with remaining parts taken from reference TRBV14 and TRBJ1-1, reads EAGVTQFPSHSVIEKGQTVTLRCDPISGHDNLYWYRRVMGKEIKFLLHFVKESKQDESGMPNNRFLAERTGGTYSTLKVQPAELEDSGVYFCASSRTDKLTEAFFGQGTRLTVV.

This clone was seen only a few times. CDR3 amino acids: CASSHGDTGELFF. The CDR3 DNA reads as TGTGCCAGCAGCCACGGGGACACCGGGGAGCTGTTTTTT. The chain employs TRBV6-2 or TRBV6-3 and TRBJ2-2; possible D gene TRBD2, 5 bases. Germline loops: CDR1 MNHEY, CDR2 SVGEGT. V lost 6 bases and J 3 bases, leaving 8 bases between the germline ends. The CDR3 has 13 residues.

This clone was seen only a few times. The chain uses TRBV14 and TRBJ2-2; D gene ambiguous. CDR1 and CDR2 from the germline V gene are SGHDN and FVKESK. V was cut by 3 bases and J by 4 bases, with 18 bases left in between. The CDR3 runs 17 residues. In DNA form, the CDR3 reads TGTGCCAGCAGCCACGGCAGGTCGCTGGGTAGCACCGGGGAGCTGTTTTTT. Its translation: CASSHGRSLGSTGELFF.

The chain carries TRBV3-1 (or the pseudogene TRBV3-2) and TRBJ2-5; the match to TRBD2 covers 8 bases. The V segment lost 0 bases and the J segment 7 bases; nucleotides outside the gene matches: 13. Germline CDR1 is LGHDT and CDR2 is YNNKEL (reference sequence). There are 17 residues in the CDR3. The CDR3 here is CASSQETKAGVQGTQYF. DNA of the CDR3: TGTGCCAGCAGCCAAGAGACCAAAGCGGGGGTTCAGGGGACCCAGTACTTC.

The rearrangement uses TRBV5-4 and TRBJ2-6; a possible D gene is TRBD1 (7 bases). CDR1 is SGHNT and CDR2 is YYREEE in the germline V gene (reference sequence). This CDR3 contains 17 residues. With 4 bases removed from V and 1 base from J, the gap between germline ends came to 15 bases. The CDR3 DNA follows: TGTGCCAGCAGCCTCCGACAGGGAGGATCTGGGGCCAACGTCCTGACTTTC. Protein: CASSLRQGGSGANVLTF.